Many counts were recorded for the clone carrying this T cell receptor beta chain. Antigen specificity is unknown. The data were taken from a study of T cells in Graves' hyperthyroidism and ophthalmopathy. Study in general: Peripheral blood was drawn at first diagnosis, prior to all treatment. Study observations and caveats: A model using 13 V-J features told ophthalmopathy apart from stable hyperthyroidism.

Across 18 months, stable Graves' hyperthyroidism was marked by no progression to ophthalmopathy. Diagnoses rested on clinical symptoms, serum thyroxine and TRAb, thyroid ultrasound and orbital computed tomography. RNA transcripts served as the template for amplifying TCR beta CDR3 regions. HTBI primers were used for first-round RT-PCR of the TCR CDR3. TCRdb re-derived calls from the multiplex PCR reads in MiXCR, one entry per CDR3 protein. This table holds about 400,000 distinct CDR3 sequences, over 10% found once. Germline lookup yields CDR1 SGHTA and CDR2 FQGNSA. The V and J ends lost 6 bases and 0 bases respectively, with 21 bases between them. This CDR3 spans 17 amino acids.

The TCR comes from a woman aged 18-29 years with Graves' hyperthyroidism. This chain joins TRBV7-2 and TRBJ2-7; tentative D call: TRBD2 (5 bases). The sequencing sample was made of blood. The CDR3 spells CASRYRGVSEGSYEQYF. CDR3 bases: TGTGCCAGCAGGTACCGCGGAGTTAGCGAGGGCTCCTACGAGCAGTACTTC.